This paragraph reports one T cell receptor beta chain. Through a sample-barcoded 5' primer and a J-beta primer mix, a second PCR was run for roughly 6 to 11 cycles. Each CDR3 protein gets one entry after TCRdb re-called the 5' RACE reads with MiXCR. The sample comprises 550,000 to 750,000 distinct CDR3 sequences, roughly 20% of which are singletons, and roughly 3.9% rests with the top ten. This entry belongs to a study of blood T cells in healthy people across ages. The CDR3 totals 13 residues. CDR1 is DFQATT, CDR2 SNEGSKA, per germline (reference sequence). V lost 4 bases, J lost 8 bases, and 15 bases lay in between.

J is TRBJ2-1 and V is TRBV20-1, with D tentatively TRBD2 (5 bases). This TCR was sampled from a man between 65 and 79 years old in good health. Input material: blood. The CDR3 DNA follows: TGCAGTGCTACCCGGACTGGCGGCGATGAGCAGTTCTTC. Translating it yields CSATRTGGDEQFF.